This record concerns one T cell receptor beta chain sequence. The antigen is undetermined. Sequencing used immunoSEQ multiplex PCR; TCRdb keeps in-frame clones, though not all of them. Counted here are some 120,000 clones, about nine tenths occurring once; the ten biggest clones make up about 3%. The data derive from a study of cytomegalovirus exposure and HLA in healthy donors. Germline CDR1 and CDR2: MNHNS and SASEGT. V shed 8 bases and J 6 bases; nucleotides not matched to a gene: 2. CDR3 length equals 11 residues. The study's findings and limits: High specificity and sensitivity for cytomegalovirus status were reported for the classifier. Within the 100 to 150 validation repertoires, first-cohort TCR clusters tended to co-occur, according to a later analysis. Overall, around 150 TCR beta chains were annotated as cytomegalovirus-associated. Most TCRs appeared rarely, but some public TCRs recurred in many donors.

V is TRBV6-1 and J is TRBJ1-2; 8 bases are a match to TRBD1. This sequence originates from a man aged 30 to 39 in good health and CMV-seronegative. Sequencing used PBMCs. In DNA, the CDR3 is TGTGCCAGCGTGACAGGGGATGGCTACACCTTC. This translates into CASVTGDGYTF.